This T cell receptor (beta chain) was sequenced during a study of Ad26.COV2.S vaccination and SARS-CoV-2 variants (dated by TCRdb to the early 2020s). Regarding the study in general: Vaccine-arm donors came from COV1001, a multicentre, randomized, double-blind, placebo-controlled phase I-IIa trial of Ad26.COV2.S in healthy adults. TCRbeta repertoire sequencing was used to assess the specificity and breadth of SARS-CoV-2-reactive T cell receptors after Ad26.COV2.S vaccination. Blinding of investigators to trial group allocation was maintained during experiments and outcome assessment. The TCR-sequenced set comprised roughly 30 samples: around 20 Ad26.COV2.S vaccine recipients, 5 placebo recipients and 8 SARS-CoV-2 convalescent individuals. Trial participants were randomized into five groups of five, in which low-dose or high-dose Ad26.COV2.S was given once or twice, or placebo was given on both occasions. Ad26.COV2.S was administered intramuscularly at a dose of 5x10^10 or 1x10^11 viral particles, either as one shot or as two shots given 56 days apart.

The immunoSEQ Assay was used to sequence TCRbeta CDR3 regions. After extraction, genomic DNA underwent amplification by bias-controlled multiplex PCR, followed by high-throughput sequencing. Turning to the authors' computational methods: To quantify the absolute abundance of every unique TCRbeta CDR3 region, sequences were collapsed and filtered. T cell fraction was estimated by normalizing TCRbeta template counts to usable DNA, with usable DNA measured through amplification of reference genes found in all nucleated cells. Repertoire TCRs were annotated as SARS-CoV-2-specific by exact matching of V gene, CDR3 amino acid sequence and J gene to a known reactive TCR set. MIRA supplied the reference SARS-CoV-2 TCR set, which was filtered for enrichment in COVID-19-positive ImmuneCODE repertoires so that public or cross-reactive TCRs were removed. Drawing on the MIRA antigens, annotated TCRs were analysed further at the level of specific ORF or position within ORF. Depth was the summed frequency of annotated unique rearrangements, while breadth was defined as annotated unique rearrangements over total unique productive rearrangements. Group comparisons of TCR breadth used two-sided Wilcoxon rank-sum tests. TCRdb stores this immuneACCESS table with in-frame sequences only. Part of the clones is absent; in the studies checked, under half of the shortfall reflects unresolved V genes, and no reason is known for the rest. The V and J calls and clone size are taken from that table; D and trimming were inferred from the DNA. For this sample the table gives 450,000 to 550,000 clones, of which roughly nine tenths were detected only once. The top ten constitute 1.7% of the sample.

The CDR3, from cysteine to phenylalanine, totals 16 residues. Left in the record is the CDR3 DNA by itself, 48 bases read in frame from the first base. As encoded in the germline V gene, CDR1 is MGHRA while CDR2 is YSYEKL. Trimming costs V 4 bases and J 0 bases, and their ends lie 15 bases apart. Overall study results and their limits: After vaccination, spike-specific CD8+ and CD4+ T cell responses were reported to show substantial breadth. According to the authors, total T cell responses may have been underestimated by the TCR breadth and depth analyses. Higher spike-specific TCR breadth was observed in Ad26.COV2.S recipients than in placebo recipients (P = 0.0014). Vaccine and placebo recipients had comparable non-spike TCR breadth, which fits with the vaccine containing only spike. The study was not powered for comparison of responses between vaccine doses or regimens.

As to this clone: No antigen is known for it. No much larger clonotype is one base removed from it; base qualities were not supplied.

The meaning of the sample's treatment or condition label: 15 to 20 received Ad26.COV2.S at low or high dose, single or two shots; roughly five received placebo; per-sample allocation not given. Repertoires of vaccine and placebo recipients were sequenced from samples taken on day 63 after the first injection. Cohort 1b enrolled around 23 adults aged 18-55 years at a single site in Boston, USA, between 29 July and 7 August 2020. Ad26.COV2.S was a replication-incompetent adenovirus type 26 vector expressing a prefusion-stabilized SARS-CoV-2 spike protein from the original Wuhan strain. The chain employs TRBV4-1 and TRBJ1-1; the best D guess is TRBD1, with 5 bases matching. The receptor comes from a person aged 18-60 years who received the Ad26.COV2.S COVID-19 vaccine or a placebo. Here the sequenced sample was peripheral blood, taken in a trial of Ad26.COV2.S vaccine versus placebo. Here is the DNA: TGCGCCAGCAGCCCCGCGCAGGGTAACATGAACACTGAAGCTTTCTTT. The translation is CASSPAQGNMNTEAFF.